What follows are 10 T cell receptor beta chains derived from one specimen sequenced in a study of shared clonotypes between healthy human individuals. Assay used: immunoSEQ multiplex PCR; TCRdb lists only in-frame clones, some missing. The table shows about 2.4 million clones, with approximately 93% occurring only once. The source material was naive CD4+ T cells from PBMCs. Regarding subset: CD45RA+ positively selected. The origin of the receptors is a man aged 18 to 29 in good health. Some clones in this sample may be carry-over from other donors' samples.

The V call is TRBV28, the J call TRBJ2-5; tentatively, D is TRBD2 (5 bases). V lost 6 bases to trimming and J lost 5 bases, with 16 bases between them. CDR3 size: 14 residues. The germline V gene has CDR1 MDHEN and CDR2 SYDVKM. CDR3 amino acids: CASSPPGRLETQYF. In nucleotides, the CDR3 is TGTGCCAGCAGCCCCCCGGGGAGACTGGAGACCCAGTACTTC.

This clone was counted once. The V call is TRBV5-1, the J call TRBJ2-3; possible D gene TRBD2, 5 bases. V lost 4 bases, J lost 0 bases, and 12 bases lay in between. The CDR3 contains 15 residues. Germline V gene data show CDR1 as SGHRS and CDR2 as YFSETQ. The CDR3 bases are TGCGCCAGCAGCCCCTTTCGGACTAGCACAGATACGCAGTATTTT. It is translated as CASSPFRTSTDTQYF.

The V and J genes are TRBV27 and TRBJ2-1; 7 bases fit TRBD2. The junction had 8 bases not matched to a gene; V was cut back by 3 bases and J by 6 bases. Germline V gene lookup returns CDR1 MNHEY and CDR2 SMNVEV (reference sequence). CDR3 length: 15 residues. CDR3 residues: CASSFNGGRVNEQFF. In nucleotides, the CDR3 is TGTGCCAGCAGTTTTAATGGCGGGAGAGTCAATGAGCAGTTCTTC.

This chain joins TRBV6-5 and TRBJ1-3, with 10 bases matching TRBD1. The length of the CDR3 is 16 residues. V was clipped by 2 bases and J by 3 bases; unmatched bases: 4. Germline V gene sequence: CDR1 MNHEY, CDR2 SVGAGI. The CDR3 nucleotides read TGTGCCAGCAGTTACGCGGGACAGGGGTTTGGAAACACCATATATTTT. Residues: CASSYAGQGFGNTIYF.

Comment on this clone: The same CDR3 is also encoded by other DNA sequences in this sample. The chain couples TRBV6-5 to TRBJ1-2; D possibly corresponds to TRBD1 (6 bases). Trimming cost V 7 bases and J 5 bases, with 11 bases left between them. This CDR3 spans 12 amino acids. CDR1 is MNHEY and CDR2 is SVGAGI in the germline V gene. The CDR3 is CASTPGTYGYTF. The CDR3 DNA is TGTGCCAGCACCCCCGGGACATATGGCTACACCTTC.

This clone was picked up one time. The CDR3 sequence: CASSAQGTEPQHF. The CDR3, as DNA: TGCGCCAGCAGCGCACAGGGGACGGAGCCCCAGCATTTT. The chain joins TRBV4-1 to TRBJ1-5; 7 positions agree with TRBD1. This CDR3 comprises 13 residues. The ends lost 5 bases at V and 8 bases at J; junction bases unmatched: 6. CDR1 is MGHRA and CDR2 is YSYEKL in the germline V gene.

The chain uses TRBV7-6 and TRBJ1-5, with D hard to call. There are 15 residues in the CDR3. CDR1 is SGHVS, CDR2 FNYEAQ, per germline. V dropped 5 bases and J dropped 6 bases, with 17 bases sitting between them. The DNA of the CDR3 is TGTGCCAGCAGCCCGGACGCCTCAAGGGTTCAGCCCCAGCATTTT. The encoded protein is CASSPDASRVQPQHF.

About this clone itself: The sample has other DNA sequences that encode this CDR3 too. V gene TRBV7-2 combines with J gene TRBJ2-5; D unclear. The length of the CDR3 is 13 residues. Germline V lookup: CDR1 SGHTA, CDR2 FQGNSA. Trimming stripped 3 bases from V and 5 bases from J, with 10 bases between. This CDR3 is CASSFSRGETQYF. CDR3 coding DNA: TGTGCCAGCAGCTTTAGCAGAGGCGAGACCCAGTACTTC.

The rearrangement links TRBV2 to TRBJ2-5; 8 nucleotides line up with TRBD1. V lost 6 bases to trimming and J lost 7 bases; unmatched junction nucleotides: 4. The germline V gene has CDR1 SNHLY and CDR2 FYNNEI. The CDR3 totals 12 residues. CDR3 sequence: CASRDRGMTQYF. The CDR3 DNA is TGTGCCAGCAGAGACAGGGGCATGACCCAGTACTTC.

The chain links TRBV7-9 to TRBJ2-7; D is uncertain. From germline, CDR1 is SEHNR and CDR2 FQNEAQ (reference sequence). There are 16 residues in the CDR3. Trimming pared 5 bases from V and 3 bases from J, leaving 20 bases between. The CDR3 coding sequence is TGTGCCAGCAGCCTCGGTCGGCAGGTGGACGACTACGAGCAGTACTTC. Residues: CASSLGRQVDDYEQYF.